The subject of this entry is one T cell receptor (beta chain). No antigen is known for it. Sequencing was performed with immunoSEQ multiplex PCR; in TCRdb, only in-frame clones are kept and a portion is missing. The sample lists approximately 100,000 clones, just over 90% occurring once. The data are from a study of T cells in localized non-small cell lung cancer. Study results and limitations: The highest T cell clonality was in uninvolved adjacent lung, above tumor. Greater blood T cell density accompanied longer overall survival. Because researchers sequenced only one region of the tumor, heterogeneity is still possible.

Trimming stripped 0 bases from V and 2 bases from J, with 8 bases between. The germline gives CDR1 MNHEY, CDR2 SVGAGI. This CDR3 region has 15 residues. The sample here was PBMCs, taken before any cancer treatment. This clonotype originated in a woman aged 35-70 years with stage II squamous cell lung carcinoma. The J gene is TRBJ1-3, the V gene TRBV6-5; D may be TRBD1 (6 bases). CDR3 DNA sequence: TGTGCCAGCAGTTACTCTGGACAGACTGGAAACACCATATATTTT. Encoded protein: CASSYSGQTGNTIYF.